A single sample is the source of the 2 T cell receptor beta chains below, sequenced in a study of post-analysis software for immune sequencing data. Findings of the study overall: TRBV5-6, TRBV5-1 and TRBV20-1 were among several TRBV segments more frequent in patients than controls.

These receptors are not linked to any known antigen. cDNA libraries of TCR beta carried unique molecular identifiers. A single record per CDR3 protein comes from TCRdb applying MiXCR to the PCR reads. Found here are 150,000 to 200,000 distinct CDR3 sequences, about 29% of them singletons; the top ten hold approximately 1.4%. The sequencing sample was made of blood. The receptors come from a girl between 10 and 17 years old with multiple sclerosis.

This chain joins TRBV7-9 and TRBJ1-1, with D uncertain. Germline V lookup: CDR1 SEHNR, CDR2 FQNEAQ (reference sequence). The CDR3 spans 11 residues. Trimming removed 5 bases at V and 8 bases at J, with 9 bases between. This CDR3 reads CASSTSGEAFF. The CDR3 nucleotides are TGTGCCAGCAGCACTTCCGGGGAAGCTTTCTTT.

The chain joins TRBV5-1 to TRBJ2-1; 11 nucleotides line up with TRBD2. The CDR3 runs 17 residues. J gave up 9 bases and V 4 bases, and 15 bases lay outside the gene matches. Germline CDR1 and CDR2: SGHRS and YFSETQ. CDR3 sequence (DNA): TGCGCCAGCAGCCTAGCGACTAGCGGGGTTCATTCGGGTGAGCAGTTCTTC. It specifies CASSLATSGVHSGEQFF.